This T cell receptor beta chain comes out of a study of blood T cells in healthy people across ages. Study-level points and caveats: TCR beta diversity tracked closely with naive T cell percentage.

With a J-beta primer mix and a sample-barcoded 5' primer, a second PCR ran about 6 to 11 cycles. TCRdb independently ran MiXCR on the 5' RACE reads; one entry per CDR3 protein. This sample has 1.5 million to 2 million distinct CDR3 sequences, with less than 50% found just once. On this clonotype: The antigen remains unidentified.

The CDR3 extends over 15 amino acids. V was cut by 6 bases and J by 0 bases, with 12 bases left in between. Germline CDR1 reads MNHEY; CDR2 reads SVGEGT. Sequenced: blood. This chain joins TRBV6-2 or TRBV6-3 and TRBJ2-1; no definite D call. The TCR originated in a woman aged 40 to 49 in good health. The CDR3 is CASRTLSYSYNEQFF. CDR3 DNA: TGTGCCAGCAGGACACTATCTTACTCCTACAATGAGCAGTTCTTC.